A selection of T cell receptor beta chains follows, all from one sample in a study of blood T cells in healthy people across ages. TCRdb reanalysed the 5' RACE reads using MiXCR and keeps one entry per CDR3 protein. The repertoire includes fewer than 900,000 distinct CDR3 sequences, 49% of them detected once, and around 32% sits in the top ten. Sequencing was carried out using blood. All receptors derive from a woman aged 60 to 75 in good health. Both conserved end residues are part of each CDR3.

TRBJ1-2	TRBV11-2	CASSPGTEVGYGYTF
TRBJ2-3	TRBV7-3	CASSFRGTTSTDTQYF
TRBJ2-1	TRBV6-2/TRBV6-3	CASSYWWGGGNEQFF
TRBJ2-4	TRBV4-3	CASSQDGLAENIQYF
TRBJ2-1	TRBV3-1	CASSQERDEQFF
TRBJ2-7	TRBV25-1	CASRGGRGAQLYEQYF
-	TRBV5-1	CASSSGTSEPYEQYF
TRBJ2-1	TRBV12-3/TRBV12-4	CASSSTGTSGIGEQFF
TRBJ2-7	TRBV12-3/TRBV12-4	CAIARGAPLNEQYF
TRBJ2-3	TRBV9	CASSEGTSGTRVTDTQYF
TRBJ1-1	TRBV7-2	CAGSLGASTEAFF
TRBJ1-1	TRBV2	CASRRDRGTSTFF
TRBJ2-1	TRBV18	CASSPPSWQGKDNEQFF
TRBJ2-3	TRBV7-3	CASSQGVYTNTQYF
TRBJ2-7	TRBV20-1	CSARNRAGLAAYEQYF
TRBJ2-1	TRBV27	CASSLLIGGSSYNEQFF
-	TRBV4-3	CASSQAVRGLHEQYF
TRBJ2-1	TRBV12-3/TRBV12-4	CASSPLSSYNEQFF
-	TRBV7-9	CASSFTSGRDEQYF
TRBJ2-5	TRBV28	CASSLFPLTKETQYF
TRBJ1-2	TRBV20-1	CSARDHHGGYTF
-	TRBV29-1	CSVENNRGRETQYF
TRBJ2-7	TRBV6-6	CASSYAGTVSYEQYF
TRBJ1-2	TRBV28	CATTGFGYTF
TRBJ2-5	TRBV20-1	CSARDREETQYF
TRBJ1-4	TRBV18	CASSRRGQGPNEKLFF
TRBJ2-4	TRBV6-2/TRBV6-3	CASTLSGRGNIQYF
TRBJ2-1	TRBV2	CASSRHNEQFF
TRBJ2-7	TRBV5-5	CASSSRVPGEQYF
TRBJ1-6	TRBV7-2	CASSLDRGGNSPLHF